The present T cell receptor beta chain was sequenced within a study of cytomegalovirus exposure and HLA in healthy donors (TCRdb year 2017). At the level of the whole study: An earlier analysis of several hundred of the donors reported about 280 Gb of sequence data and 117 million unique TCR beta sequences obtained from around 170 million T cells. Alongside the repertoire data, information on donor age, sex, ethnicity and CMV serostatus was compiled. Using immunosequencing, the study profiled T cell repertoires from some 670 subjects and related those repertoires to cytomegalovirus serostatus. Four to six DR-DQ haplotypes were handled as single units for association and clustering, since linkage in the cohort was strong. Approximately 300 gigabases of sequencing data and 70 million to 100 million unique TCR sequences were included in an early release covering under 650 HLA-typed donors. All discovery cohort repertoires had been generated using a single sequencing platform. HLA typing included class I and class II loci at four-digit resolution. To predict cytomegalovirus infection status, the study combined high-throughput TCR immunosequencing, statistical association of individual TCRs with disease status, and machine learning. The later analysis used no new phenotypic data to find candidate immune exposures, relying instead on TCR beta sequences and their occurrence across donors. Across some 400 genotyped donors of the cohort, an average of roughly 230,000 unique TCR beta nucleotide sequences per donor were sequenced, and 15% to 20% of those sequences were non-productive. Typing coverage varied by locus: roughly 629-630 donors for A, B, C, DRB1 and DQB1; under 550 for DQA1; approximately 570 for DPA1; fewer than 480 for DPB1. A later genetic analysis used genome-wide SNP genotypes for about three fifths of the 666 donors, treating that subset as a discovery cohort. The aim of the study was to test whether cataloging public T cell receptors could identify signatures of past pathogen exposure. A later analysis re-analyzed previously published TCR beta repertoires from roughly 690 donors and added high-resolution HLA genotyping to study TCR occurrence patterns. Of the roughly 400 genotyped donors, approximately 80% fell in the genetic ancestry cluster associated with self-reported Caucasian donors. An earlier analysis of about 600 of the donors used high-throughput TCR beta sequencing to judge whether each TCR beta V gene segment behaved as functional or pseudogenic. A separate validation cohort of roughly 110 different subjects was used in addition to the roughly 700-subject first cohort.

The library was prepared using the immunoSEQ multiplex PCR assay. For the multiplex PCR, a mixture combining 60 forward primers for TCR Vbeta segments and 13 reverse primers for TCR Jbeta segments was used. Amplification of the CDR3 region of rearranged TCR beta genes was performed with a multiplex PCR assay on genomic DNA. Amplified TCR beta libraries were sequenced as 87-base-pair reads on the Illumina HiSeq System. The authors' pipeline ran thus. In a later analysis, tens of millions of unique TCR beta chains were counted across the 500 to 850 repertoires, and about 10 million of these chains were shared by at least two donors. Raw reads were error-corrected and collapsed into unique sequences by a nearest-neighbor algorithm in which closely related sequences were merged to remove PCR and sequencing errors. Alignment of CDR3 sequences to IMGT reference sequences was used to assign V, D and J gene segments. For a sequence to be retained, at least a six-nucleotide match to both a V gene segment and a J gene segment was required. A rearrangement was called productive if the CDR3 had no stop codons and remained in frame with V and J, and every other rearrangement was called non-productive. CDR3 was defined by IMGT convention, running from the second conserved V-encoded cysteine to the conserved J-encoded phenylalanine. The earlier analysis of 587 of the donors excluded any sequence lacking an unambiguous match to a single V gene segment. An earlier analysis of 500 to 600 of the donors classified V segments as functional when productive rearrangements were above 56.7% and as segregating when the standard deviation between donors was above 5%. A statistical classification framework was developed to diagnose cytomegalovirus status using the catalog of TCR beta chain sequences. A later analysis assigned V and J genes by comparing TCR nucleotide sequences with IMGT/GENE-DB human TR gene sequences. In a later analysis, CDR3 sequences and most-parsimonious VDJ recombination scenarios were assigned using the TCRdist pipeline. In a later analysis, every TCR beta chain was defined by the combination of its CDR3 amino acid sequence and its V-gene family, and reads without a unique V-gene family were dropped. A later analysis removed several hundred highly shared, low-generation-probability nucleotide sequences to deal with suspected cross-contamination and a sequencing artifact. A later analysis calculated a clonal expansion index for each public chain from normalized within-repertoire ranks of inferred template counts. In a later analysis, generation probabilities were computed using a VDJ recombination model fitted to out-of-frame rearrangements, and the results were checked against IGoR. A later analysis scored TCR-TCR, TCR-HLA and TCR-CMV co-occurrence with hypergeometric tests, applying a repertoire-size bias correction to TCR pairs. False discovery rates were estimated in a later analysis by permuting HLA or CMV assignments 20 times. In a later analysis, co-occurring TCRs were grouped using DBSCAN, with TCRdist sequence similarity added in when clustering inside HLA-allele-positive subsets. For co-occurrence clustering, repertoires with fewer than 30,000 or more than 120,000 public chains were excluded, along with roughly five repertoires with anomalous nucleotide sharing. The immuneACCESS repertoire file appears here via TCRdb, limited to in-frame rearrangements. These files lack a portion of the clones; in checked studies, under half of the deficit traces to unresolved V genes, and the cause of the others is not known. The V and J calls and clone size were taken over from that table, and D and trimming were inferred from the DNA. The sample table contains around 190,000 clones; only one count was recorded for about four fifths of them. The ten biggest clones cover around 1.5% of the sample.

General study outcomes and caveats: A further reported finding was that TCR beta sequences accurately predicted the HLA-A and HLA-B alleles for most subjects in the first cohort. Linkage disequilibrium might explain the correlated functional status among segregating V segments, but an unknown experimental factor could not be ruled out. CMV serostatus was the only immune exposure information available for the cohort. Most TCR sequences were observed very rarely across donors, whereas some public TCRs were present in many individuals. The cohort was sequenced for TCR beta chains only, and without alpha or paired-chain data the features that could be detected were limited. In a later analysis, HLA-associated TCR beta chains showed more clonal expansion and lower generation probabilities than non-associated chains that were equally common. According to a later analysis, parvovirus B19, influenza, CMV and Epstein-Barr virus appeared linked to several top co-occurrence clusters. In an earlier analysis of some 550 of the donors, most TCR beta V segments were observed in productive rearrangements about 87% or about 30% of the time, broadly matching IMGT annotations. The classifier was reported to diagnose cytomegalovirus status with high specificity and sensitivity in both the original and validation cohorts. A cluster of highly shared sequence variants was judged likely to be a technical artifact of the sequencing pipeline. Because some donors lacked HLA typing at each locus, the association tests relied only on the typed subset. The authors suggested that the approach could potentially be extended to other disease states and immunological phenotypes. In vitro tests confirmed that a few of the cytomegalovirus-associated TCR beta chains recognize cytomegalovirus antigens. According to a later analysis, most CMV-associated TCR beta chains appeared to be HLA-restricted, and the HLA associations seemed to be driven largely by CMV exposure. Because counts were too low, some 17 rarely observed V segments, including chromosome 9 orphons, were left out of the earlier analysis of over 550 of the donors. At a false discovery rate of 0.05, a later analysis linked some 17,000 TCR beta sequences to specific HLA alleles. In the study, approximately 160 TCR beta chains were listed as associated with cytomegalovirus. Strong co-occurrence of HLA alleles, especially DR and DQ, made assigning TCR associations to individual alleles difficult. In a later genetic analysis, a missense DCLRE1C variant was associated with V-gene and J-gene trimming of TCR beta chains, and the association was replicated in an independent cohort. According to a later analysis, TCR association rates differed among HLA loci, with DRB1 alleles showing the most associated TCRs and HLA-C alleles showing the fewest. A later genetic analysis reported fewer N-insertions in productive TCRs among donors in an Asian-associated ancestry cluster than the approximately 670-donor mean. Sequencing depth was assumed to be roughly uniform across donors in the presence/absence analyses, though that assumption may not hold.

The cohort was made up of about 610 healthy bone marrow donors. All cohort members were sampled while nominally healthy, although unrecorded immune exposures were likely present. The donor tested CMV seronegative, placing the donor among the 350 or so seronegative members of the cohort. Every donor gave a peripheral blood sample, and the peripheral blood mononuclear cells from that sample were used for TCR beta sequencing. The Qiagen DNeasy Blood Extraction Kit was used to extract genomic DNA from the blood cell samples. Details on this clone: Its antigen remains unidentified. Base qualities were left out, and no much larger clone turns up one base away.

Source material: PBMCs. The sequence was obtained from a woman between 50 and 59 years old in good health and CMV-seronegative.

The bases read TGTGCCAGCAGCACTGGACTAGCGGGAAATGAGCAGTTCTTC. Its translation is CASSTGLAGNEQFF. The chain employs TRBV9 and TRBJ2-1, and 12 junctional nucleotides match TRBD2. The CDR3 starts with the cysteine, ends with the phenylalanine, and has 14 residues. The retained sequence is limited to the CDR3, 42 bases, with the frame set at the first base. Taken from the germline V gene, the CDR1 and CDR2 loops are SGDLS and YYNGEE. Trimming removed 4 bases from V and 7 bases from J; the gene matches leave 3 bases unexplained.